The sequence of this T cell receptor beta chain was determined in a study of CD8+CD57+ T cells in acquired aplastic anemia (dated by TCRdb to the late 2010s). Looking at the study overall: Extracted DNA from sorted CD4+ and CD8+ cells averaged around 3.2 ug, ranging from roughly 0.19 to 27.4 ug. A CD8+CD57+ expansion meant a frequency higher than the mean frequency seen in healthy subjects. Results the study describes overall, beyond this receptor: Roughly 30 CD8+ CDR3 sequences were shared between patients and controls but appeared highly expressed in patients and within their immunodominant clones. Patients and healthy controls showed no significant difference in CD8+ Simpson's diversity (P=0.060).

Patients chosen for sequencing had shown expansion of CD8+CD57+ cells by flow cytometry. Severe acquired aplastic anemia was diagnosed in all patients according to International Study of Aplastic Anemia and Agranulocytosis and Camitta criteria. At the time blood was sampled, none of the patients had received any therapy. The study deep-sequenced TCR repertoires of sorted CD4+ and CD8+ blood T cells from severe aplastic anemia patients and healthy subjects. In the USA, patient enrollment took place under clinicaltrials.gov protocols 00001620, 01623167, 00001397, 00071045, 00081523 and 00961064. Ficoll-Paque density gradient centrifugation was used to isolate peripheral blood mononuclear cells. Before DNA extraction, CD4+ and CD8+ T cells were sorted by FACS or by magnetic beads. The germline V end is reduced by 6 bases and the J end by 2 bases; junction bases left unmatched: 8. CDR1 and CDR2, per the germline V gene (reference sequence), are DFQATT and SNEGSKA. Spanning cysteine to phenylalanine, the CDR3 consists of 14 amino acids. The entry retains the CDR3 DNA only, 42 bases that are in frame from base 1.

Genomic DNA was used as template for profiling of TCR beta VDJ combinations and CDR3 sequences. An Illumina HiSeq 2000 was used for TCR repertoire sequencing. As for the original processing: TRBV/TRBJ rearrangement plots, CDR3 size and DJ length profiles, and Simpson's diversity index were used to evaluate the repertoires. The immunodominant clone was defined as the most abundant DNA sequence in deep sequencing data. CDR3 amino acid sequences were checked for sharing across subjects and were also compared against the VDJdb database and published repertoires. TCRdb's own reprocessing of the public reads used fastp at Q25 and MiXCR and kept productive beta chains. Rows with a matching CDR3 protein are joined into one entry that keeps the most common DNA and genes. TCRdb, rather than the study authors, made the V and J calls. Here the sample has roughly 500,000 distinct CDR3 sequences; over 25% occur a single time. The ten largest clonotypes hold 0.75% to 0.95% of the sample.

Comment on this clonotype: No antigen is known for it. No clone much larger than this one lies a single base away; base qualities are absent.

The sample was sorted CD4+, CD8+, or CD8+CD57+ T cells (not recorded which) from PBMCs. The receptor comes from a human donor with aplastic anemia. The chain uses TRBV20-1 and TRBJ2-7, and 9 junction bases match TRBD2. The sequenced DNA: TGCAGTGCCCCACGTAGCGGGGGAACCTACGAGCAGTACTTC. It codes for CSAPRSGGTYEQYF.